This T cell receptor beta chain was profiled in a study of cytomegalovirus exposure and HLA in healthy donors. Study-level results: Analyzed later, most CMV-associated TCR beta chains appeared HLA-restricted.

It was healthy bone marrow donors who served as donors. The V gene's germline CDR1 is SEHNR and CDR2 FQNEAQ (reference sequence). With V trimmed by 5 bases and J by 0 bases, 6 bases remained unmatched. The length of the CDR3 is 15 residues. About this clone: Its antigen remains unknown.

PCR was performed using 60 Vbeta and 13 Jbeta primers. TCRdb's table, derived via immunoSEQ multiplex PCR, lists solely in-frame clones and lacks some. The data show more than 100,000 clones, approximately 80% seen once. This sequence joins TRBV7-9 and TRBJ1-1; TRBD1 aligns across 7 bases. Sequenced input: PBMCs. This clonotype originated in a human donor in good health. The CDR3 reads CASSPLGQMNTEAFF. In DNA, the CDR3 is TGTGCCAGCAGCCCCCTGGGACAGATGAACACTGAAGCTTTCTTT.